The clone carrying this TCR beta chain has only one observation. The sample originates from a study of glioma-infiltrating T cells. TCR alpha and beta CDR3 regions were amplified from RNA using iRepertoire nested multiplex PCR. TCRdb reprocessed the multiplex PCR reads via MiXCR and lists one record per CDR3 protein. Of 100,000 to 150,000 distinct CDR3 sequences listed, roughly 25% were seen once; the top ten hold approximately 16%. With 3 bases removed from V and 4 bases from J, the gap between germline ends came to 11 bases. Per the germline V gene, CDR1 is SQVTM and CDR2 is ANQGSEA. The CDR3 extends over 13 amino acids.

The V gene is TRBV29-1, the J gene TRBJ2-3; D ambiguous. This clonotype was sampled from a human donor with low-grade glioma or glioblastoma, undergoing nonglioma brain surgery, or in good health (not recorded which). Material: glioma tissue, nonneoplastic brain tissue, or PBMCs (not recorded which). The CDR3 is CSVEMSRADTQYF. The CDR3 bases are TGCAGCGTTGAGATGTCTCGGGCAGATACGCAGTATTTT.